This T cell receptor (beta chain) was captured in a study of T cells in localized non-small cell lung cancer. Study observations and caveats: One tumor region alone was sequenced, and heterogeneity therefore remains possible. T cell clonality was highest in uninvolved adjacent lung, above tumor. Detection in adjacent lung was observed for a median roughly 57 of the top 100 tumor clones.

Concerning this clone itself: As yet, its antigen is unknown.

Here immunoSEQ multiplex PCR was the method, and the copy in TCRdb shows in-frame clones only, minus some. Of tens of thousands of clones in the sample, about 88% were seen once. V gave up 2 bases and J gave up 4 bases; unmatched junction bases: 7. Germline CDR1 MNHEY, CDR2 SVGAGI. This CDR3 region has 16 residues. This receptor was identified in a male donor at least 60 years old with stage I squamous cell lung carcinoma. The chain is built from TRBV6-5 and TRBJ2-5, with TRBD1 matching 10 bases. The source material was peripheral blood, sampled before any cancer treatment. The CDR3 here is CASSYRGTGVPETQYF. CDR3 coding DNA: TGTGCCAGCAGTTACCGCGGGACAGGGGTCCCAGAGACCCAGTACTTC.